The source of this T cell receptor beta chain is a study of technical replicates of blood from several donors. Measured with immunoSEQ multiplex PCR; TCRdb has only the in-frame clones, and not every one. Of over 90,000 clones listed, 95% are singletons. The CDR3 is 18 amino acids. V shed 4 bases and J 3 bases; nucleotides not matched to a gene: 15. Germline V gene sequence: CDR1 MGHDK, CDR2 SYGVNS. Sequenced: T cells isolated from PBMCs. This rearrangement joins TRBV25-1 to TRBJ2-1; 7 bases are a match to TRBD2. This clonotype originated in a human donor in good health. The CDR3 region has the DNA TGTGCCAGCAGTGGCCCCGGCCCCGGCGGGAGCTTCTACAATGAGCAGTTCTTC. This codes for CASSGPGPGGSFYNEQFF.